This is a list of T cell receptor beta chains from one sample in a study of patients and donors after allogeneic stem cell transplantation. One entry per CDR3 protein, called by TCRdb with MiXCR from the RT-PCR reads. The sample holds approximately 57,000 distinct CDR3 sequences, approximately 12% seen once. The sample comprised blood, either unsorted or a sorted T cell fraction (not recorded which). These receptors were taken from a human donor who was either an allogeneic HSCT recipient or a stem cell or donor lymphocyte infusion donor (not recorded which). It is not recorded whose cells these are; they may come from a transplant donor. Each CDR3 is given without its conserved first and last residue. D genes are given only for firm matches.

J | V | D | CDR3
TRBJ2-1 | TRBV15 | TRBD2 | ATSRDGGTSDEQF
TRBJ2-1 | TRBV24-1 | TRBD2 | ATSDRRDYYNEQF
TRBJ1-2 | TRBV29-1 | - | SVRGQLNGYT
TRBJ2-5 | TRBV6-5 | TRBD1 | ASSSPGTGGWETQY
TRBJ2-1 | TRBV25-1 | - | ASSRQQGNKNNNEQF
TRBJ2-3 | TRBV5-1 | - | ASSLQGRDTQY
TRBJ2-1 | TRBV20-1 | - | SAGSISEQF
TRBJ1-1 | TRBV20-1 | - | SARAPGGNTEAF
TRBJ2-4 | TRBV20-1 | TRBD2 | SATLGGGKNIQY
TRBJ2-7 | TRBV3-1 | - | ASSQEIVNYEQY
TRBJ1-1 | TRBV2 | - | ASKMVGTEAF
TRBJ2-7 | TRBV27 | - | ASSFEGPFITAPYEQY
TRBJ2-1 | TRBV12-3/TRBV12-4 | - | ASSHNRESSYNEQF
TRBJ2-5 | TRBV3-1 | - | ASSPPSPASEETQY
TRBJ2-7 | TRBV10-3 | TRBD1 | AISESPGGREQY
TRBJ1-2 | TRBV5-1 | TRBD1 | ASSFGTAFNYGYT
TRBJ2-2 | TRBV7-8 | - | ASSLFAGELF
TRBJ1-2 | TRBV12-3/TRBV12-4 | - | ASSRGKNYGYT
TRBJ1-1 | TRBV7-7 | - | ASSKGVNTEAF
TRBJ1-5 | TRBV3-1 | - | ASSLGGRGNQPQH
TRBJ1-4 | TRBV25-1 | TRBD1 | ASKPSGTAEKLF
TRBJ1-1 | TRBV27 | - | ASLGQGPEAF
TRBJ2-3 | TRBV7-9 | - | ASQVARRDTQY
TRBJ2-1 | TRBV11-2 | TRBD2 | ASSLGLAGGPQQF
TRBJ2-7 | TRBV4-2 | TRBD2 | ASSRGLAGLGEYEQY
TRBJ1-2 | TRBV20-1 | - | SARDRGSNYGYT
TRBJ1-1 | TRBV3-1 | - | ASSQVQGPEAF
TRBJ2-1 | TRBV11-2 | - | ASRPRDLNNEQF
TRBJ2-2 | TRBV24-1 | - | ATRDYTGELF
TRBJ2-3 | TRBV10-1 | TRBD1 | ASSEWTGVADTQY
TRBJ2-3 | TRBV7-8 | - | ASSTSPGPEADTQY
TRBJ2-1 | TRBV20-1 | TRBD2 | SARDVAGGVNEQF
TRBJ2-2 | TRBV19 | - | ASSQTGTGTGELF
TRBJ1-6 | TRBV11-2 | - | ASSLDYGSPLH
TRBJ2-1 | TRBV24-1 | - | ATSEDFSNEQF
TRBJ2-1 | TRBV7-8 | - | ASSLSSRKQF
TRBJ2-7 | TRBV6-5 | - | ASSYSLAGSLSSYEQY
TRBJ1-5 | TRBV2 | - | ASSEVGSSNQPQH
TRBJ1-2 | TRBV19 | TRBD1 | ASSTQGAERYGYT
TRBJ1-4 | TRBV28 | - | ASSLIDRSGKLF
TRBJ2-7 | TRBV5-1 | - | ASSFGASYEQY